This entry features one TCR beta chain sequence. What it binds is not known. TCRdb used MiXCR to reprocess the reads, holding one entry per CDR3 protein. The sample lists about 320,000 distinct CDR3 sequences; more than 8% were seen once. These data belong to a study of T cell repertoires in cytomegalovirus infection. Looking at the study overall: Signatures in public TCR beta sequences pointed to both CMV infection and matching HLA type. The study, taken as a whole, reports: Dominant in the ex vivo response were TCR beta clonotypes restricted by HLA-C and specific for CMV.

V lost 6 bases and J lost 7, with 13 bases in between. The CDR3 runs 14 residues. The clonotype was recovered from a human donor in good health (CMV status not recorded). Some clones in this sample may be carry-over from other donors' samples. Sample: PBMCs. The chain couples TRBV12-3 or TRBV12-4 to TRBJ1-6, with a possible D match to TRBD1 (5 bases). CDR3 nucleotide sequence: TGTGCCAGCAGCCCGACGGGACGGAATTCACCCCTCCACTTT. As protein: CASSPTGRNSPLHF.